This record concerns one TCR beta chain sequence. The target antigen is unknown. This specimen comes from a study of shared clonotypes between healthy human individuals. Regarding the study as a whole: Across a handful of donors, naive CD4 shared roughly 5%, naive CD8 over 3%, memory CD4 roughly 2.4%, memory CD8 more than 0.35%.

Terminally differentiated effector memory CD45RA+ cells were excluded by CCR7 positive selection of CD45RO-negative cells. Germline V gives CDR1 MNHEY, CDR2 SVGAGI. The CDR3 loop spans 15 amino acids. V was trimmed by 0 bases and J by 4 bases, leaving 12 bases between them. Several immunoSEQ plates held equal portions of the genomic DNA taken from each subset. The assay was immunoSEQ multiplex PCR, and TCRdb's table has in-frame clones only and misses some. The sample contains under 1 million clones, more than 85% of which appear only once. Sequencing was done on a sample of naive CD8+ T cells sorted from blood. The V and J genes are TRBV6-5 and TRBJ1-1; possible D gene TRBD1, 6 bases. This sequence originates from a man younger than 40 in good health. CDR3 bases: TGTGCCAGCAGTTACTCTAACACAGGGCTCACTGAAGCTTTCTTT. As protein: CASSYSNTGLTEAFF.